The 2 T cell receptor beta chains presented below share a single source sample, sequenced in a study of T cells expressing NK-cell markers. One entry per CDR3 protein, without DNA, is what TCRdb gives after re-calling the 5' RACE reads. The sample's table shows about 180,000 distinct CDR3 sequences. Sequences were obtained from blood T cells: a sorted CD56 or NKG2C T cell subset, CD4+ or CD8+ T cells, or bulk PBMC T cells (not recorded which). The receptors shown here come from a woman between 18 and 69 years old in good health.

This chain joins TRBV12-3 or TRBV12-4 and TRBJ1-2; TCRdb returns TRBD1, unconfirmable since there is no DNA. The CDR3 consists of 14 residues. The CDR3 reads CASRRTGGNYGYTF.

The V gene is TRBV9, the J gene TRBJ2-7; TCRdb gives TRBD1 as the D gene, but with no DNA this cannot be confirmed. CDR1 is SGDLS and CDR2 is YYNGEE in the germline V gene. There are 16 residues in the CDR3. CDR3 in amino acids: CASSAKHRDSSYEQYF.